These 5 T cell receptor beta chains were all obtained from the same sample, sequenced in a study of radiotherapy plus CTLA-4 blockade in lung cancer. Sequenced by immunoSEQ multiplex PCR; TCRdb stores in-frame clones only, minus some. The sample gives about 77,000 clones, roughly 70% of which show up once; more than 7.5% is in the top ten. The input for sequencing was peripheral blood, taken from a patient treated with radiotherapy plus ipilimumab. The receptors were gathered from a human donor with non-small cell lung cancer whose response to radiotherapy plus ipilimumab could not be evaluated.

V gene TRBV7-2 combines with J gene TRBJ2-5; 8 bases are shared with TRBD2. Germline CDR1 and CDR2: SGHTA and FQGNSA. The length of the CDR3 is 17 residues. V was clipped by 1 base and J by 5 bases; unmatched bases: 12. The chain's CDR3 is CASSLDSAGASGETQYF. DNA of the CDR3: TGTGCCAGCAGCTTAGACTCAGCGGGGGCATCGGGGGAGACCCAGTACTTC. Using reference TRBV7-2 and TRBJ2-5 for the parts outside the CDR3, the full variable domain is GAGVSQSPSNKVTEKGKDVELRCDPISGHTALYWYRQSLGQGLEFLIYFQGNSAPDKSGLPSDRFSAERTGGSVSTLTIQRTQQEDSAVYLCASSLDSAGASGETQYFGPGTRLLVL.

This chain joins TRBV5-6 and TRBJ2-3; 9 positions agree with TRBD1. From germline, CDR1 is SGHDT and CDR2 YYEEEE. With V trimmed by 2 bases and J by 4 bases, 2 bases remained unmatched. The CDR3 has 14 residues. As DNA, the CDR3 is TGTGCCAGCAGCTTACAGGGGGCCGCAGATACGCAGTATTTT. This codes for CASSLQGAADTQYF.

CDR3 region: CASSLARGTEAFF. The CDR3 DNA sequence: TGTGCCAGCAGCTTAGCCAGGGGCACTGAAGCTTTCTTT. The gene calls are TRBV7-9 and TRBJ1-1; D is possibly TRBD1 (6 bases). Germline CDR1 SEHNR, CDR2 FQNEAQ (reference sequence). V lost 0 bases and J 4 bases, leaving 6 bases between the germline ends. The CDR3 covers 13 residues. Full variable domain (missing parts from reference TRBV7-9 and TRBJ1-1): DTGVSQNPRHKITKRGQNVTFRCDPISEHNRLYWYRQTLGQGPEFLTYFQNEAQLEKSRLLSDRFSAERPKGSFSTLEIQRTEQGDSAMYLCASSLARGTEAFFGQGTRLTVV.

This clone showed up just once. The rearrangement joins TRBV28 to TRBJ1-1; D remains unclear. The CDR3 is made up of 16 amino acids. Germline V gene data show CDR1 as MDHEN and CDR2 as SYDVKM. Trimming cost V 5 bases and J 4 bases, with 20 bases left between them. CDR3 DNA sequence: TGTGCCAGCAGTCCCCCCCCGAGGGTGCTCAGCACTGAAGCTTTCTTT. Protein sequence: CASSPPPRVLSTEAFF.

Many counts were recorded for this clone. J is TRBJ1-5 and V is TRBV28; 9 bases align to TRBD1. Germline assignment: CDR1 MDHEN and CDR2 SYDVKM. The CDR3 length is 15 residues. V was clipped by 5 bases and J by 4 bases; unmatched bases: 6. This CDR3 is CASSLRQGDNQPQHF. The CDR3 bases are TGTGCCAGCAGTCTTCGACAGGGGGATAATCAGCCCCAGCATTTT.